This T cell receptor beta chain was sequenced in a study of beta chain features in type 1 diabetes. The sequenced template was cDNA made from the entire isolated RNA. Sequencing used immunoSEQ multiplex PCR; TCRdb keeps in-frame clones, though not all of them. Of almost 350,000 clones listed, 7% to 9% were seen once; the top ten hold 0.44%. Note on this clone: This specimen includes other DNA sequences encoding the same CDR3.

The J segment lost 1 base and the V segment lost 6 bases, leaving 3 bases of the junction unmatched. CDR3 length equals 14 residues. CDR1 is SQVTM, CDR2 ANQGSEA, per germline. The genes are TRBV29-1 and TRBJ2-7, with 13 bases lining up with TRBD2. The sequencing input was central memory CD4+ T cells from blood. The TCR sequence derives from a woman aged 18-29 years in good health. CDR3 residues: CSVRTSGSSYEQYF. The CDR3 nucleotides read TGCAGCGTGAGGACTAGCGGGAGTTCCTACGAGCAGTACTTC.